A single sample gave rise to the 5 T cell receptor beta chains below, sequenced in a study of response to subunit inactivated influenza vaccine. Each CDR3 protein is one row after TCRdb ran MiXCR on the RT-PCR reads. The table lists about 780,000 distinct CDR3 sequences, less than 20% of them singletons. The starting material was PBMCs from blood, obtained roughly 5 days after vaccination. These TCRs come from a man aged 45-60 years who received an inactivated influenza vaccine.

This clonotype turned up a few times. The CDR3 protein is CASRPGATEAFF. The CDR3 coding sequence is TGTGCCAGCAGGCCGGGGGCCACTGAAGCTTTCTTT. The chain has TRBV12-3 or TRBV12-4 and TRBJ1-1; a possible D gene is TRBD1 (6 bases). V lost 6 bases, J lost 4 bases, and 9 bases lay in between. The CDR3 has 12 amino acids.

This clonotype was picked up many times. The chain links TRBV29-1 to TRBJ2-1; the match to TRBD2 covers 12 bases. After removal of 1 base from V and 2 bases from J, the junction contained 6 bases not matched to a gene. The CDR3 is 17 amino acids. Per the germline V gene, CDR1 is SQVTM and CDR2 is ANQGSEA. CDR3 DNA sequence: TGCAGCGTTGAAGGACTAGCGGGAGAGAGTCCCTACAATGAGCAGTTCTTC. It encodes CSVEGLAGESPYNEQFF.

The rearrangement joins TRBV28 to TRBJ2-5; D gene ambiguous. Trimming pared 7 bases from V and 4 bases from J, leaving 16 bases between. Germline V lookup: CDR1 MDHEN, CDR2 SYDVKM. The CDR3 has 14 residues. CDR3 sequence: CASTPPAIRETQYF. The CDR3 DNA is TGTGCCAGCACCCCCCCCGCGATACGAGAGACCCAGTACTTC.

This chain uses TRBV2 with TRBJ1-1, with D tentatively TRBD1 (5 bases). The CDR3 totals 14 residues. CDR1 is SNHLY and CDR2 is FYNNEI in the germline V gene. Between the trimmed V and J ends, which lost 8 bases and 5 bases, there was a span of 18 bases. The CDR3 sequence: CASGIRRGLTEAFF. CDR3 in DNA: TGTGCCAGCGGGATCCGAAGGGGTCTAACTGAAGCTTTCTTT.

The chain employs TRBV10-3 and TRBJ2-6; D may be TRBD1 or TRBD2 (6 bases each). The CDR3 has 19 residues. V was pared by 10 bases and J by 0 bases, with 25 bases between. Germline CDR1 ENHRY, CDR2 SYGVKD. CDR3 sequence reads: CATKGFSGARGSGANVLTF. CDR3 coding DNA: TGTGCCACCAAGGGGTTTAGCGGTGCCAGGGGCTCTGGGGCCAACGTCCTGACTTTC.